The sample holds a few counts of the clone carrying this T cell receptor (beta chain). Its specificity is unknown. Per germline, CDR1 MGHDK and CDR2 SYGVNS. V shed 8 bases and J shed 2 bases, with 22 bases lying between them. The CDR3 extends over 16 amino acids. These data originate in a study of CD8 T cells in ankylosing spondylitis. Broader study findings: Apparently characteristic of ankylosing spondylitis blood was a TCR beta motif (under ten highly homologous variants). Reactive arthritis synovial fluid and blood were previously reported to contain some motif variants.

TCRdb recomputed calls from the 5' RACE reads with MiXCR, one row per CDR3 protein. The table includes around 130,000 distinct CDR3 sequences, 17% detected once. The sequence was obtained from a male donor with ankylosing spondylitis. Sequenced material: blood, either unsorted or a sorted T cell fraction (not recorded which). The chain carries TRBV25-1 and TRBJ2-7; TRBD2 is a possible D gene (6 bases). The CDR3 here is CASPDPGAGTAYEQYF. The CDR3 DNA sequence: TGTGCCAGCCCCGATCCCGGCGCAGGGACTGCCTACGAGCAGTACTTC.